The 24 T cell receptor beta chains listed next were all sequenced from one sample in a study of beta chain features in type 1 diabetes. As every portion of the isolated RNA was reverse transcribed, the sequencing read expressed TCRB transcripts. Clones were read by immunoSEQ multiplex PCR, and TCRdb kept only the in-frame ones, dropping some. The table lists about 230,000 clones, 9.6% of them singletons, with around 0.037% in the top ten. Specimen: naive CD4+ T cells from blood. Receptor source: a woman younger than 35 in good health.

V and J are TRBV11-2 and TRBJ1-5, with a tentative D call TRBD1 (5 bases). The germline gives CDR1 SGHAT, CDR2 FQNNGV. V lost 5 bases to trimming and J lost 3 bases, with 20 bases between them. There are 17 residues in the CDR3. This CDR3 reads CASSGASMPSSNQPQHF. CDR3 sequence (DNA): TGTGCCAGCAGCGGGGCTTCGATGCCCTCATCCAATCAGCCCCAGCATTTT.

The chain is built from TRBV29-1 and TRBJ2-2; 10 bases are a match to TRBD1. Trimming took 4 bases from V and 6 from J; bases not matched to a gene: 11. Germline V gene data show CDR1 as SQVTM and CDR2 as ANQGSEA. This CDR3 contains 16 residues. The CDR3 reads CSVANVGQGNPGELFF. The CDR3 coding sequence is TGCAGCGTTGCCAATGTGGGACAGGGGAATCCCGGGGAGCTGTTTTTT.

The CDR3 here is CASKGQGIYGYTF. DNA for the CDR3: TGTGCCAGCAAGGGACAGGGGATCTATGGCTACACCTTC. The chain recombines TRBV5-6 with TRBJ1-2; 10 nucleotides match TRBD1. The V and J ends lost 6 bases and 4 bases, in that order; junction bases with no gene match: 3. Per the germline V gene, CDR1 is SGHDT and CDR2 is YYEEEE. The CDR3 is 13 residues long.

J is TRBJ1-2 and V is TRBV2; D is uncertain. Trimming shortened V by 0 bases and J by 4 bases, and 15 bases separated the two germline ends. This CDR3 contains 16 residues. Looked up from germline, CDR1 is SNHLY and CDR2 is FYNNEI. CDR3 in DNA: TGTGCCAGCAGTGAAGCGCTTGGAGGGAAGTCCTATGGCTACACCTTC. This gives the protein CASSEALGGKSYGYTF.

The chain has TRBV7-9 and TRBJ2-3; a weak D match, TRBD1 (6 bases). CDR3 length equals 15 residues. The ends were cut back, 5 bases at V and 1 base at J, with 13 bases in the middle. In germline, CDR1 is SEHNR, CDR2 FQNEAQ (reference sequence). The CDR3 spells CASSIQGSGTDTQYF. The CDR3 nucleotides read TGTGCCAGCAGCATACAGGGATCGGGCACAGATACGCAGTATTTT.

The chain recombines TRBV5-1 with TRBJ2-3; no reliable D call. Germline loops: CDR1 SGHRS, CDR2 YFSETQ. The CDR3 has 14 residues. V was shortened by 9 bases and J by 2 bases, with 16 bases between the two germline ends. This chain's CDR3 is CATHPGSNTDTQYF. CDR3 DNA sequence: TGCGCCACTCATCCAGGTTCTAACACAGATACGCAGTATTTT.

Notes on this clone: Other DNA sequences in the sample encode the same CDR3. The genes are TRBV29-1 and TRBJ2-6; TRBD2 aligns across 7 bases. Germline values: CDR1 SQVTM, CDR2 ANQGSEA. CDR3 length: 14 residues. Unmatched junction bases numbered 4, after V lost 6 bases and J lost 2 bases. CDR3 loop: CSVEAGAGANVLTF. In DNA form, the CDR3 reads TGCAGCGTAGAGGCGGGGGCTGGGGCCAACGTCCTGACTTTC.

This clone was counted many times. V usage is TRBV30 and J usage is TRBJ2-7; TRBD1 matches at 7 bases. V was pared by 7 bases and J by 0 bases, with 3 bases of the junction left unmatched. CDR3 length equals 12 residues. CDR1 is GTSNPN and CDR2 is SVGIG in the germline V gene (reference sequence). In nucleotides, the CDR3 is TGTGCCTCGACAGGGAGCTCCTACGAGCAGTACTTC. Translating it yields CASTGSSYEQYF.

The table lists this clone with a few counts. The CDR3 sequence: CATSIGGTANYGYTF. The CDR3 DNA is TGTGCCACCAGCATTGGGGGGACAGCTAACTATGGCTACACCTTC. The rearrangement links TRBV15 to TRBJ1-2; TRBD1 matches at 7 bases. Germline V gene sequence: CDR1 LNHNV, CDR2 YYDKDF (reference sequence). Trimming took 4 bases from V and 0 from J; bases not matched to a gene: 5. The CDR3 totals 15 residues.

The V gene is TRBV6-1, the J gene TRBJ2-7, with a tentative D call TRBD1 (6 bases). CDR3 length equals 14 residues. Germline V CDR1 and CDR2: MNHNS, SASEGT. Trimming cost V 4 bases and J 2 bases, with 12 bases left between them. In DNA form, the CDR3 reads TGTGCCAGCAGTGTCAGAGGGGGAGCCTACGAGCAGTACTTC. Translation: CASSVRGGAYEQYF.

The chain has TRBV30 and TRBJ1-4; D possibly corresponds to TRBD1 (6 bases). V lost 0 bases to trimming and J lost 8 bases, with 16 bases between them. This CDR3 has 15 residues. Germline CDR1 is GTSNPN and CDR2 is SVGIG (reference sequence). The CDR3 is CAWSVRRRGGEKLFF. For the CDR3, the DNA is TGTGCCTGGAGTGTACGTCGCAGGGGTGGCGAAAAACTGTTTTTT.

The J gene is TRBJ1-2, the V gene TRBV2, with TRBD1 identical over 9 bases. Germline-derived CDR1 and CDR2 are SNHLY and FYNNEI. The V segment lost 6 bases and the J segment 4 bases; nucleotides outside the gene matches: 12. The CDR3 is made up of 16 amino acids. CDR3 in amino acids: CASSQNHRGRSYGYTF. The CDR3 bases are TGTGCCAGCAGCCAGAACCACAGGGGGCGCAGCTATGGCTACACCTTC.

The genes are TRBV12-5 and TRBJ1-5; D ambiguous. Per germline, CDR1 LGHNT and CDR2 FRNRAP. V lost 3 bases, J lost 9 bases, and 12 bases lay in between. This CDR3 comprises 13 residues. CDR3 DNA: TGTGCTAGTGGTTTAGTGGAACGGGGGCCCCAGCATTTT. Its protein is CASGLVERGPQHF.

The gene calls are TRBV6-5 and TRBJ1-1, with 8 bases matching TRBD1. The V gene end was trimmed by 0 bases and the J gene end by 11 bases; junction bases not matched to a gene: 5. Germline CDR1 is MNHEY and CDR2 is SVGAGI. This CDR3 comprises 13 residues. The CDR3 reads CASSYSTGGSAFF. In DNA, the CDR3 is TGTGCCAGCAGTTACTCCACAGGGGGTTCGGCTTTCTTT.

This clone was recorded a few times. V usage is TRBV6-1 and J usage is TRBJ1-1; D is unclear. Trimming pared 4 bases from V and 1 base from J, leaving 7 bases between. CDR1 is MNHNS and CDR2 is SASEGT in the germline V gene. The CDR3 runs 13 residues. The CDR3 DNA reads as TGTGCCAGCAGTGTGTTCCAGAACACTGAAGCTTTCTTT. Amino acids: CASSVFQNTEAFF.

Here the CDR3 reads CASSVVAGRLDTQYF. The CDR3 DNA follows: TGTGCCAGCAGCGTAGTTGCGGGGCGCTTAGATACGCAGTATTTT. This sequence joins TRBV9 and TRBJ2-3, with D maybe TRBD2 (6 bases). The V gene lost 0 bases and the J gene lost 5 bases, with 13 bases spanning the gap. This CDR3 spans 15 amino acids. From germline, CDR1 is SGDLS and CDR2 YYNGEE.

The table lists this clone with a few counts. This chain joins TRBV19 and TRBJ1-5; no firm D call. The CDR3 has 16 amino acids. Germline V lookup: CDR1 LNHDA, CDR2 SQIVND (reference sequence). Deletions cut 1 base from V and 8 bases from J, with 18 bases between. CDR3 DNA sequence: TGTGCCAGTAGTATAGGCCCCCAGGTGCCTTGGGAGCCCCAGCATTTT. Protein: CASSIGPQVPWEPQHF.

This clone came up a few times. The V call is TRBV29-1, the J call TRBJ2-6; D not resolved. Germline V lookup: CDR1 SQVTM, CDR2 ANQGSEA. V lost 2 bases to trimming and J lost 3 bases, with 14 bases between them. CDR3 length: 16 amino acids. The CDR3 DNA follows: TGCAGCGTTGAAAAGGTAACGCGGAGTGGGGCCAACGTCCTGACTTTC. This gives the protein CSVEKVTRSGANVLTF.

The gene calls are TRBV27 and TRBJ1-5, with TRBD1 matching over 8 bases. This CDR3 is built from 15 residues. The trim removed 7 bases at V and 0 bases at J, leaving 5 bases unmatched. CDR1 MNHEY and CDR2 SMNVEV come from the germline V gene (reference sequence). CDR3 sequence (DNA): TGTGCCAGCAACGACAGGGGTTATAGCAATCAGCCCCAGCATTTT. It codes for CASNDRGYSNQPQHF.

The genes are TRBV6-1 and TRBJ1-1, with D perhaps TRBD1 (6 bases). The V gene's germline CDR1 is MNHNS and CDR2 SASEGT. Trimming took off 2 bases at V and 1 base at J, with 11 bases between the two ends. The CDR3 runs to 15 residues. CDR3 DNA: TGTGCCAGCAGTGAATATGGGGGACAGAACACTGAAGCTTTCTTT. Protein: CASSEYGGQNTEAFF.

This chain links TRBV11-2 with TRBJ1-1, with D tentatively TRBD1 (6 bases). Germline V gives CDR1 SGHAT, CDR2 FQNNGV. V was pared by 5 bases and J by 0 bases, with 10 bases between. The CDR3 consists of 14 residues. The CDR3 DNA is TGTGCCAGCAGCCGGACAGCAATGAACACTGAAGCTTTCTTT. It codes for CASSRTAMNTEAFF.

The chain couples TRBV30 to TRBJ2-2, with D uncertain. The CDR3 sequence is 15 residues long. Trimming removed 0 bases from V and 3 bases from J, with 11 bases in between. Germline loops: CDR1 GTSNPN, CDR2 SVGIG (reference sequence). The CDR3 loop reads CAWSVIPFDTGELFF. The DNA for the CDR3 is TGTGCCTGGAGTGTAATTCCCTTCGACACCGGGGAGCTGTTTTTT. The full variable domain, in which reference TRBV30 and TRBJ2-2 provide the parts outside the CDR3, is SQTIHQWPATLVQPVGSPLSLECTVEGTSNPNLYWYRQAAGRGLQLLFYSVGIGQISSEVPQNLSASRPQDRQFILSSKKLLLSDSGFYLCAWSVIPFDTGELFFGEGSRLTVL.

The chain employs TRBV30 and TRBJ1-1; TRBD1 matches at 8 bases. This CDR3 spans 16 amino acids. The V gene end was trimmed by 3 bases and the J gene end by 2 bases; junction bases not matched to a gene: 11. The germline V gene encodes CDR1 GTSNPN and CDR2 SVGIG (reference sequence). The CDR3 bases are TGTGCCTGGAGCCGAATCACCTCAGGGGGCAACACTGAAGCTTTCTTT. This codes for CAWSRITSGGNTEAFF. Full variable domain (missing parts from reference TRBV30 and TRBJ1-1): SQTIHQWPATLVQPVGSPLSLECTVEGTSNPNLYWYRQAAGRGLQLLFYSVGIGQISSEVPQNLSASRPQDRQFILSSKKLLLSDSGFYLCAWSRITSGGNTEAFFGQGTRLTVV.

This clone showed up just a few times. The chain links TRBV11-2 to TRBJ2-1; no clear D. Germline V CDR1 and CDR2: SGHAT, FQNNGV. The ends were cut back, 0 bases at V and 6 bases at J, with 6 bases in the middle. This CDR3 is built from 13 residues. CDR3 bases: TGTGCCAGCAGCTTAGATAGTTTCAATGAGCAGTTCTTC. The encoded protein is CASSLDSFNEQFF.